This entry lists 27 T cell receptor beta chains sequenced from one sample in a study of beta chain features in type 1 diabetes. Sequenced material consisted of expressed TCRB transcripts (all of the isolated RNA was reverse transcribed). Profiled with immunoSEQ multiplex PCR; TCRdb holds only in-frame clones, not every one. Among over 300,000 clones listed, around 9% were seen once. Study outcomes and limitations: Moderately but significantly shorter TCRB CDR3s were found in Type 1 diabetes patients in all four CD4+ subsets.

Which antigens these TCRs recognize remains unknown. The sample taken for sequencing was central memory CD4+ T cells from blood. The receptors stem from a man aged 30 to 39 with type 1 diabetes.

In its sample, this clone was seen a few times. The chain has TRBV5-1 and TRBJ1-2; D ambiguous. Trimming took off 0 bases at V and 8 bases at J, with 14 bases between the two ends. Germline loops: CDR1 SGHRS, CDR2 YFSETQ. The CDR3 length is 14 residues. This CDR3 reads CASSLAGPGSGYTF. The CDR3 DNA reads TGCGCCAGCAGCTTGGCCGGCCCAGGATCCGGCTACACCTTC.

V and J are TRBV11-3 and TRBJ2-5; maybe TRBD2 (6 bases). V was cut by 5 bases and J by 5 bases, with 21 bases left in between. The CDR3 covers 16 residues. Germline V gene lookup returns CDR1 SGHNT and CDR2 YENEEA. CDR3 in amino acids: CASSSRTEQGRETQYF. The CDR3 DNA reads TGTGCCAGCAGCAGTCGCACGGAGCAAGGGAGGGAGACCCAGTACTTC.

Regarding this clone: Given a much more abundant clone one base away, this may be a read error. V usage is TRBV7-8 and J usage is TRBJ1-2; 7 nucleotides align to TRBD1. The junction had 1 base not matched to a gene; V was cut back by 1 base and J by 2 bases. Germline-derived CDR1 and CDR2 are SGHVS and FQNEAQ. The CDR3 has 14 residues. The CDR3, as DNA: TGTGCCAGCAGCTTAGGGGACAGAAACTATGGCTACACCTTC. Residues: CASSLGDRNYGYTF.

CDR3 amino acids: CASSDGTGGNKETQYF. The CDR3 DNA reads as TGCGCCAGCAGTGACGGGACAGGGGGGAATAAAGAGACCCAGTACTTC. The gene calls are TRBV10-1 and TRBJ2-5, with 11 bases that match TRBD1. Germline V gives CDR1 WNHNN, CDR2 SYGVQD (reference sequence). With 3 bases clipped from V and 3 bases from J, the junction kept 6 bases outside the gene matches. The CDR3 is made up of 16 amino acids.

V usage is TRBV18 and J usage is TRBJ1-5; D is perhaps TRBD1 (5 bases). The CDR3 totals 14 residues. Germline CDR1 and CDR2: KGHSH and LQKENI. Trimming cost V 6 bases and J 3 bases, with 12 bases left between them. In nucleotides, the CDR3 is TGTGCCAGCTCGCAGGACATTTACAATCAGCCCCAGCATTTT. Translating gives CASSQDIYNQPQHF.

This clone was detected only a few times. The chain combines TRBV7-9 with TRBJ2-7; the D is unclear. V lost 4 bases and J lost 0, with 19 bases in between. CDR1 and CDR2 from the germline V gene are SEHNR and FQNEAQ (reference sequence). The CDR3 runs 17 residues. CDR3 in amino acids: CASSSRLVLSGSYEQYF. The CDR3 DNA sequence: TGTGCCAGCAGCTCCCGCCTTGTGCTATCGGGCTCCTACGAGCAGTACTTC.

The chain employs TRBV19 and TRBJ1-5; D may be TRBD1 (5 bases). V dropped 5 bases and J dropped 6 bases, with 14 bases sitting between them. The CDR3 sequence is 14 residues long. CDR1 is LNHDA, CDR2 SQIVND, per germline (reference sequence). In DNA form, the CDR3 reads TGTGCCAGTAGTGAGACCGGGGCCAGTCAGCCCCAGCATTTT. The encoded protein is CASSETGASQPQHF.

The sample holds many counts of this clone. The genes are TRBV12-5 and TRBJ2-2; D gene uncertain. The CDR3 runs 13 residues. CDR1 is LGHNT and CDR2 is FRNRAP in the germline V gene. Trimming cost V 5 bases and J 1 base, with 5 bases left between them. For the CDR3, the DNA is TGTGCTAGTGGTGTCAGGAACACCGGGGAGCTGTTTTTT. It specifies CASGVRNTGELFF.

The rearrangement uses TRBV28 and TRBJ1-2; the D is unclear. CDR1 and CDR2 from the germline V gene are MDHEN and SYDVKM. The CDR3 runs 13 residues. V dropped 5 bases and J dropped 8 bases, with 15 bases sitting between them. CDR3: CASSDSGIKGYTF. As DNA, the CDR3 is TGTGCCAGCAGTGACTCTGGTATAAAGGGCTACACCTTC.

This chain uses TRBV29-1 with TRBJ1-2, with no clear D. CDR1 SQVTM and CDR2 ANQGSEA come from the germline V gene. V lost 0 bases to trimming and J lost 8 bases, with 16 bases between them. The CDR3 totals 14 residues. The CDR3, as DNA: TGCAGCGTTGAAGACGGGATCATCAGGCAAGGCTACACCTTC. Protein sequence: CSVEDGIIRQGYTF.

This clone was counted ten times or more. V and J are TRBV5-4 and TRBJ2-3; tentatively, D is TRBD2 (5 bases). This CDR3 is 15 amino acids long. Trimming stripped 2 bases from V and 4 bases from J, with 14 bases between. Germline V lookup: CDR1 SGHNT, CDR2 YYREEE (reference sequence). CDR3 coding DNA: TGTGCCAGCAGCTTTTCTAGCCTCCTCCCAGATACGCAGTATTTT. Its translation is CASSFSSLLPDTQYF.

The CDR3 spells CASSFSGSKDTEAFF. CDR3 nucleotide sequence: TGTGCCAGCAGCTTTTCAGGGTCCAAAGACACTGAAGCTTTCTTT. The chain recombines TRBV7-2 with TRBJ1-1, with D perhaps matching TRBD1 (5 bases). The V end was cut by 3 bases, the J end by 3 bases, with 14 bases between. Looked up from germline, CDR1 is SGHTA and CDR2 is FQGNSA. The CDR3 has 15 residues.

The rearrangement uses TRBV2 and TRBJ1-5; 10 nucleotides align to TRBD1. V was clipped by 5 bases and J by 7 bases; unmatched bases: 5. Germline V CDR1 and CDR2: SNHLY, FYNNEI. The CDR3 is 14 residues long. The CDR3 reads CASSYPGQGQPQHF. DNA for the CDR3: TGTGCCAGCAGTTATCCGGGACAGGGGCAGCCCCAGCATTTT.

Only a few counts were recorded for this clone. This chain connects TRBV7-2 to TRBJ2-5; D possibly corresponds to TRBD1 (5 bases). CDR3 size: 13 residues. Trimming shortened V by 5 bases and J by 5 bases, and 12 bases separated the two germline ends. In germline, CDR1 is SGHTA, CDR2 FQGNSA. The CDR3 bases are TGTGCCAGCAGCGCCAGGGATCGGGAGACCCAGTACTTC. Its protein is CASSARDRETQYF. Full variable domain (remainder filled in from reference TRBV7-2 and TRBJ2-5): GAGVSQSPSNKVTEKGKDVELRCDPISGHTALYWYRQSLGQGLEFLIYFQGNSAPDKSGLPSDRFSAERTGGSVSTLTIQRTQQEDSAVYLCASSARDRETQYFGPGTRLLVL.

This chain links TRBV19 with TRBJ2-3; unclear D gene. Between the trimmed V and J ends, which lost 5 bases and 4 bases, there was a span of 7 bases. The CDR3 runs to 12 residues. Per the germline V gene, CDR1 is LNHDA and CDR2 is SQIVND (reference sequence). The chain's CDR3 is CASSLIADTQYF. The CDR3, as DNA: TGTGCCAGTAGTTTGATCGCAGATACGCAGTATTTT.

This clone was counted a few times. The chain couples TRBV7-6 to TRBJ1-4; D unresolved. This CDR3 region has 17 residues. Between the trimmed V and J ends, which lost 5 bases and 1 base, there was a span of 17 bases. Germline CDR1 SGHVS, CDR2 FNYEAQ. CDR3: CASSAQLGTGTNEKLFF. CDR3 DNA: TGTGCCAGCAGCGCCCAACTGGGAACGGGAACTAATGAAAAACTGTTTTTT.

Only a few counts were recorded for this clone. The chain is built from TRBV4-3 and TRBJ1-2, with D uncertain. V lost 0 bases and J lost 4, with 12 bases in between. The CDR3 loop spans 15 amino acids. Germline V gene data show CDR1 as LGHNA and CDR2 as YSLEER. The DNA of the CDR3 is TGCGCCAGCAGCCAAGAAATAAGGGAGCTCTATGGCTACACCTTC. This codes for CASSQEIRELYGYTF.

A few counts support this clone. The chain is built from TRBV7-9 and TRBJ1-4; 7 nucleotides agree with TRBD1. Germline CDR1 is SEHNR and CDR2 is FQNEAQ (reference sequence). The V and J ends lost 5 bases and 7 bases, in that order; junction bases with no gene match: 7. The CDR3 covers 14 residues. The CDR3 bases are TGTGCCAGCAGCCCTCGACAGGGAGGTGAAAAACTGTTTTTT. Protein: CASSPRQGGEKLFF.

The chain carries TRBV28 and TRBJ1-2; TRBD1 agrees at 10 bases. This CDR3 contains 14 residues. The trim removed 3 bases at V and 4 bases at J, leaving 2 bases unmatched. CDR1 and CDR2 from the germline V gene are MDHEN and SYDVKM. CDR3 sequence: CASSFGTGVYGYTF. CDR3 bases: TGTGCCAGCAGTTTTGGGACAGGGGTCTATGGCTACACCTTC.

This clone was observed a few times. The CDR3 nucleotides read TGTGCCAGCAGACAGGGATACGAAAAACTGTTTTTT. It yields the protein CASRQGYEKLFF. The chain combines TRBV2 with TRBJ1-4; possible D gene TRBD1, 6 bases. Germline CDR1 and CDR2: SNHLY and FYNNEI. Trimming cost V 6 bases and J 8 bases, with 10 bases left between them. The CDR3 totals 12 residues.

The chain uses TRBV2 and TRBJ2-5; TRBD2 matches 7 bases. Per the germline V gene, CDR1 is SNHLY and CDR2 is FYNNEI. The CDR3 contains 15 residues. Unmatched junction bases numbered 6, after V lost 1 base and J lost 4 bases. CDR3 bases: TGTGCCAGCAGTGAAGGGTCGGCTAGCGGAGAGACCCAGTACTTC. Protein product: CASSEGSASGETQYF.

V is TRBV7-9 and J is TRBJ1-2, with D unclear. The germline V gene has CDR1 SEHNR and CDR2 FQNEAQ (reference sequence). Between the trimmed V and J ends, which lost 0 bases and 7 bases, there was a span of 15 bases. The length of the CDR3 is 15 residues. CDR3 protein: CASSLAETLRAGYTF. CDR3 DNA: TGTGCCAGCAGCTTAGCTGAAACACTAAGGGCTGGCTACACCTTC.

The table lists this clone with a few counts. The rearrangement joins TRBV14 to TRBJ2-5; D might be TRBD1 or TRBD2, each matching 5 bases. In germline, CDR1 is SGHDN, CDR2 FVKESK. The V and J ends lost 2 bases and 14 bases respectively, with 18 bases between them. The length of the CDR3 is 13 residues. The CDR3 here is CASSQNRRDHIYF. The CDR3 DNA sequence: TGTGCCAGCAGCCAAAACCGCCGGGACCACATTTACTTC.

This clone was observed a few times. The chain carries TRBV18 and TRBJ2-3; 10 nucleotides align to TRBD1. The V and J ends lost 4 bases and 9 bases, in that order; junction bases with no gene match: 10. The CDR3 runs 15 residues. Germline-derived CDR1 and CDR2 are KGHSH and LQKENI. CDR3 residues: CASSQGQGPQYTQYF. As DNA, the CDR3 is TGTGCCAGCTCACAGGGACAGGGGCCCCAATACACGCAGTATTTT. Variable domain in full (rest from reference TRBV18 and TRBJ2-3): NAGVMQNPRHLVRRRGQEARLRCSPMKGHSHVYWYRQLPEEGLKFMVYLQKENIIDESGMPKERFSAEFPKEGPSILRIQQVVRGDSAAYFCASSQGQGPQYTQYFGPGTRLTVL.

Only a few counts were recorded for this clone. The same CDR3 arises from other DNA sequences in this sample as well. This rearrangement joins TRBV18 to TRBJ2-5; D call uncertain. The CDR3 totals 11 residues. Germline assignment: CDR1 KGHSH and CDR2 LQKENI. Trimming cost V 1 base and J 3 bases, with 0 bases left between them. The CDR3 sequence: CASSPQETQYF. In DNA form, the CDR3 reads TGTGCCAGCTCACCACAAGAGACCCAGTACTTC.

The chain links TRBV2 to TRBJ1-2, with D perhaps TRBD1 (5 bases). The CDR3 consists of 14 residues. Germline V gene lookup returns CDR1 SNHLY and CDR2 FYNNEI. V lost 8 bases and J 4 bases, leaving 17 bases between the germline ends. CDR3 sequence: CASDKGLRGYGYTF. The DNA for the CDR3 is TGTGCCAGCGACAAGGGGTTGCGGGGCTATGGCTACACCTTC.

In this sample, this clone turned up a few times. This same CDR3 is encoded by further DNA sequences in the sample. CDR3 DNA sequence: TGTGCCAGCTCGCCGGGCACAGATACGCAGTATTTT. It encodes CASSPGTDTQYF. The chain carries TRBV6-6 and TRBJ2-3; D unclear. Between the trimmed V and J ends, which lost 8 bases and 1 base, there was a span of 7 bases. The CDR3 covers 12 residues. Per germline, CDR1 MNHNY and CDR2 SVGAGI (reference sequence).